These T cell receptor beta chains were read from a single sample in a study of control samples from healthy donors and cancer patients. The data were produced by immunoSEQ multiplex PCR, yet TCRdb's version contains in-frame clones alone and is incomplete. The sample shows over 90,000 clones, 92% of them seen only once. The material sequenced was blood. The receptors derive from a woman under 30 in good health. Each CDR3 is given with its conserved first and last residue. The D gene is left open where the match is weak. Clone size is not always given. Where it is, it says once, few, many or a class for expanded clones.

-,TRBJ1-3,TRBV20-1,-,TGCCCGAGCTCTGGAAACACCATATATTTT,CPSSGNTIYF
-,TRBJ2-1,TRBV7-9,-,TGTGCCAGCAGCCCCCGACTAGGGTACAATGAGCAGTTCTTC,CASSPRLGYNEQFF
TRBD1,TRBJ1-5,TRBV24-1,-,TGTGCCACCAGAGGGACAGGCCCCGGTCAGCCCCAGCATTTT,CATRGTGPGQPQHF
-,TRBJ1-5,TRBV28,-,TGTGCCAGCAGTCCCCTGCGAGGGAATAGCAATCAGCCCCAGCATTTT,CASSPLRGNSNQPQHF
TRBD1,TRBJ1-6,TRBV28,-,TGTGCCAGCAGTTTGGGGACAGGGTCCCGAAATTCACCCCTCCACTTT,CASSLGTGSRNSPLHF
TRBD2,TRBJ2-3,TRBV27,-,TGTGCCAGCAGTTGGTGGGCTAGCGGGGGGGCAGATACGCAGTATTTT,CASSWWASGGADTQYF
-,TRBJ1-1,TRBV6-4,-,TGTGCCAGCAGTGACTCCTTGGAGGCCACTGAAGCTTTCTTT,CASSDSLEATEAFF
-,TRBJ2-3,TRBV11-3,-,TGTGCCAGCAGCTTATGGACGGTCACAGATACGCAGTATTTT,CASSLWTVTDTQYF
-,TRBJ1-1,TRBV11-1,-,TGTGCCAGCAGCTTACATGGAGGGATGAACACTGAAGCTTTCTTT,CASSLHGGMNTEAFF
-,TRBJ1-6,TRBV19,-,TGTGCCAGTAGGGAGAGCTCCTATAATTCACCCCTCCACTTT,CASRESSYNSPLHF
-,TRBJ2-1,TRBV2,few,TGTGCCAGCAGGGGGGCTATGGGGAGTCCCCCCTACAATGAGCAGTTCTTC,CASRGAMGSPPYNEQFF
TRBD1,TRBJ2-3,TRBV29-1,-,TGCAGCGAACGACAGGGGACGACAGATACGCAGTATTTT,CSERQGTTDTQYF
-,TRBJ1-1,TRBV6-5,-,TGTGCCAGCATCCCAGTCACTGAAGCTTTCTTT,CASIPVTEAFF
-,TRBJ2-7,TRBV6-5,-,TGTGCCAGCAGTTTCATTGGACACAAAGCCACCTACGAGCAGTACTTC,CASSFIGHKATYEQYF
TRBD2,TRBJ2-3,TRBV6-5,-,TGTGCCAGCAGTCGACTAGCGGGAGCGGATACGCAGTATTTT,CASSRLAGADTQYF
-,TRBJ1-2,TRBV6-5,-,TGTGCCACATCCCCCCGGGGCGCACTACCTTATGGCTACACCTTC,CATSPRGALPYGYTF
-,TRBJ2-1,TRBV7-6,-,TGTGCCAGCAGTACGGGACTCTACAATGAGCAGTTCTTC,CASSTGLYNEQFF
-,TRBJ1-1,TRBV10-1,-,TGCGCCAGCAGTGAGTCGCGCTACACTGAAGCTTTCTTT,CASSESRYTEAFF
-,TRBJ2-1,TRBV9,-,TGTGCCAGCAGCGTAGACCCTAGTGAGCAGTTCTTC,CASSVDPSEQFF
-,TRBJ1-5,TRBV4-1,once,TGCGCCAGCAGCCAAGATATGAACGGAAGCAATCAGCCCCAGCATTTT,CASSQDMNGSNQPQHF
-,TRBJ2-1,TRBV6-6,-,TGTGCCCGAGAGGGGAGGACTTCCTCCTACAATGAGCAGTTCTTC,CAREGRTSSYNEQFF
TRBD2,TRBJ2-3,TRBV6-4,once,TGTGCCAGCAGTGACACTAGCGGGGCAGATACGCAGTATTTT,CASSDTSGADTQYF
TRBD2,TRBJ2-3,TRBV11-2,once,TGTGCCAGCAGCGGGACTAGCGGGAGGACAGATACGCAGTATTTT,CASSGTSGRTDTQYF
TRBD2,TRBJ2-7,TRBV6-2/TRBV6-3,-,TGTGCCAGCAGTTACTCGACTAGCGGGAGCCCCTACGAGCAGTACTTC,CASSYSTSGSPYEQYF
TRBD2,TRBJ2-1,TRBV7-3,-,TGTGCCAGCAGCCCAGCAACGGGAGGGCCGGATGAGCAGTTCTTC,CASSPATGGPDEQFF
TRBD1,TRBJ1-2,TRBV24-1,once,TGTGCCACCAGTGCCTCGGGACAGGGGGCCTTTGGCTACACCTTC,CATSASGQGAFGYTF
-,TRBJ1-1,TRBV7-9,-,TGTGCCAGCAGCTTTGGAGGGGTCGCTGAAGCTTTCTTT,CASSFGGVAEAFF
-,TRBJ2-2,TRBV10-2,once,TGCGCCAGCAGAAGACAGGTTTCACTCTCCGGGGAGCTGTTTTTT,CASRRQVSLSGELFF
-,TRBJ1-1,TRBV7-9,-,TGTGCCAGCAGCTCTCAGGGCCCGAACACTGAAGCTTTCTTT,CASSSQGPNTEAFF
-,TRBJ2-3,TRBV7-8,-,TGTGCCAGCAGCCCCCCCCGTGCGGATACGCAGTATTTT,CASSPPRADTQYF
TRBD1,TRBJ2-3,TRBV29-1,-,TGCAGCGCTCAGACAGGGACGACTAGCACAGATACGCAGTATTTT,CSAQTGTTSTDTQYF